These 32 T cell receptor beta chains were all obtained from the same sample, sequenced in a study of PD-L1 blockade in urothelial cancer. The method was immunoSEQ multiplex PCR; TCRdb's version includes in-frame clones alone and lacks a portion of them. Of tens of thousands of clones listed, about 82% are singletons. Sequences were derived from PBMCs, sampled around atezolizumab (anti-PD-L1) treatment. The receptors here all came from a man in his fifties with urothelial cancer.

The rearrangement links TRBV6-1 to TRBJ2-3; 9 nucleotides agree with TRBD2. The V gene's germline CDR1 is MNHNS and CDR2 SASEGT. This CDR3 region has 15 residues. J was trimmed by 5 bases and V by 6 bases; bases with no gene match: 9. The CDR3 region has the DNA TGTGCCAGCAGGCACGGGGCGGGAGGGAAAGATACGCAGTATTTT. Protein sequence: CASRHGAGGKDTQYF.

The V call is TRBV28, the J call TRBJ1-6, with 7 bases matching TRBD1. This CDR3 is 15 amino acids long. Germline CDR1 and CDR2: MDHEN and SYDVKM. J was trimmed by 4 bases and V by 5 bases; bases with no gene match: 5. The CDR3 DNA follows: TGTGCCAGCAGTGACAGGACAGGTTATAATTCACCCCTCCACTTT. Translated: CASSDRTGYNSPLHF.

This chain links TRBV7-3 with TRBJ1-5; the match to TRBD1 covers 7 bases. This CDR3 spans 16 amino acids. J lost 3 bases, V lost 8 bases, and 13 bases had no gene match. In germline, CDR1 is SGHTA, CDR2 FQGTGA. This CDR3 reads CASPPPGTAYNQPQHF. CDR3 DNA sequence: TGTGCCAGCCCTCCCCCCGGGACAGCTTACAATCAGCCCCAGCATTTT.

The chain uses TRBV19 and TRBJ1-1; 10 bases line up with TRBD1. Germline V gene sequence: CDR1 LNHDA, CDR2 SQIVND (reference sequence). The CDR3 sequence is 16 residues long. V lost 6 bases and J lost 5; bases outside the gene matches: 12. The chain's CDR3 is CASSDVTGGSWTEAFF. The CDR3 nucleotides are TGTGCCAGTAGCGATGTGACAGGGGGCTCGTGGACTGAAGCTTTCTTT. Supplemented by reference TRBV19 and TRBJ1-1, the full variable domain reads DGGITQSPKYLFRKEGQNVTLSCEQNLNHDAMYWYRQDPGQGLRLIYYSQIVNDFQKGDIAEGYSVSREKKESFPLTVTSAQKNPTAFYLCASSDVTGGSWTEAFFGQGTRLTVV.

The chain combines TRBV5-6 with TRBJ1-1; 9 positions match TRBD1. The germline V gene encodes CDR1 SGHDT and CDR2 YYEEEE. Trimming at V came to 5 bases and at J to 1 base, leaving 9 bases not matched to a gene. The CDR3 is 16 residues long. As DNA, the CDR3 is TGTGCCAGCAGTTTCGGACAGGGGAGGGGGAACACTGAAGCTTTCTTT. This translates into CASSFGQGRGNTEAFF.

The CDR3 DNA sequence: TGTGCCAGCAGTTACTCGATCGACTACAACTACGAGCAGTACTTC. It yields the protein CASSYSIDYNYEQYF. V is TRBV6-5 and J is TRBJ2-7; D possibly corresponds to TRBD2 (5 bases). The V gene's germline CDR1 is MNHEY and CDR2 SVGAGI. The CDR3 loop spans 15 amino acids. V was pared by 0 bases and J by 3 bases, with 12 bases between.

This chain links TRBV5-1 with TRBJ2-5; maybe TRBD2 (6 bases). Germline V gene data show CDR1 as SGHRS and CDR2 as YFSETQ. The CDR3 is 14 amino acids. V was shortened by 0 bases and J by 5 bases, with 11 bases between the two germline ends. The CDR3, as DNA: TGCGCCAGCAGCTTGGCCCAGCGGGTCGAGACCCAGTACTTC. This codes for CASSLAQRVETQYF.

The chain links TRBV29-1 to TRBJ1-2, with 8 bases that match TRBD1. Unmatched junction bases numbered 10, after V lost 4 bases and J lost 6 bases. The length of the CDR3 is 14 residues. Looked up from germline, CDR1 is SQVTM and CDR2 is ANQGSEA. The CDR3 here is CSVVLTGEVNGYTF. As DNA, the CDR3 is TGCAGCGTTGTATTGACAGGGGAGGTAAATGGCTACACCTTC.

This CDR3 reads CASSVGRGSYEQYF. DNA for the CDR3: TGTGCCAGCAGCGTAGGTCGGGGGTCCTACGAGCAGTACTTC. The rearrangement uses TRBV9 and TRBJ2-7; D may be TRBD2 (6 bases). The CDR3 covers 14 residues. The germline CDR1 and CDR2 sequences are SGDLS and YYNGEE. V lost 0 bases, J lost 1 base, and 8 bases lay in between.

The genes are TRBV30 and TRBJ2-5; a possible D gene is TRBD2 (6 bases). The CDR3 consists of 13 residues. The germline V gene has CDR1 GTSNPN and CDR2 SVGIG (reference sequence). Deletions cut 4 bases from V and 5 bases from J, with 14 bases between. This CDR3 reads CAWTVQSGETQYF. The CDR3 DNA reads TGTGCCTGGACCGTACAGAGCGGGGAGACCCAGTACTTC.

This clone appeared once. This chain joins TRBV28 and TRBJ2-4, with D maybe TRBD1 (5 bases). Trimming pared 6 bases from V and 3 bases from J, leaving 12 bases between. The CDR3 is made up of 14 amino acids. The germline V gene encodes CDR1 MDHEN and CDR2 SYDVKM. The CDR3 region is CASSPGYGKNIQYF. For the CDR3, the DNA is TGTGCCAGCAGCCCAGGGTATGGCAAAAACATTCAGTACTTC. The variable domain in full, completed from reference TRBV28 and TRBJ2-4, reads DVKVTQSSRYLVKRTGEKVFLECVQDMDHENMFWYRQDPGLGLRLIYFSYDVKMKEKGDIPEGYSVSREKKERFSLILESASTNQTSMYLCASSPGYGKNIQYFGAGTRLSVL.

This chain links TRBV18 with TRBJ1-2; 7 bases line up with TRBD1. The CDR3 runs 13 residues. The germline V gene has CDR1 KGHSH and CDR2 LQKENI. V trimming: 4 bases; J trimming: 4 bases; junction bases outside the gene matches: 3. CDR3 region: CASSHGTAYGYTF. Written as DNA, the CDR3 is TGTGCCAGCTCACACGGGACAGCCTATGGCTACACCTTC.

The chain couples TRBV7-9 to TRBJ2-7; TRBD2 might be the D (5 bases). CDR3 size: 14 residues. CDR1 SEHNR and CDR2 FQNEAQ come from the germline V gene (reference sequence). V lost 1 base and J 3 bases, leaving 10 bases between the germline ends. CDR3 sequence: CASSLEHGIYEQYF. DNA of the CDR3: TGTGCCAGCAGCTTAGAACACGGGATCTACGAGCAGTACTTC.

The rearrangement uses TRBV5-6 and TRBJ2-2, with D unclear. The germline gives CDR1 SGHDT, CDR2 YYEEEE. This CDR3 spans 14 amino acids. V lost 4 bases to trimming and J lost 3 bases, with 10 bases between them. The CDR3 coding sequence is TGTGCCAGCAGCCCCCGAGTGGACACCGGGGAGCTGTTTTTT. Its translation: CASSPRVDTGELFF.

The CDR3 DNA reads TGTGCCAGCAGCCCACGGGGGGGGGAGCTGTTTTTT. It yields the protein CASSPRGGELFF. V and J are TRBV5-4 and TRBJ2-2; the D gene is possibly TRBD2 (6 bases). CDR3 length: 12 amino acids. CDR1 is SGHNT and CDR2 is YYREEE in the germline V gene (reference sequence). The germline V and J ends were trimmed by 4 bases and 8 bases, with 9 bases remaining between them.

The chain has TRBV28 and TRBJ2-1; 7 positions match TRBD2. The V gene's germline CDR1 is MDHEN and CDR2 SYDVKM. The CDR3 totals 12 residues. With V trimmed by 6 bases and J by 12 bases, 8 bases remained unmatched. In nucleotides, the CDR3 is TGTGCCAGCAGGGGGGGGGTAGCCCGGCAGTTCTTC. Translating gives CASRGGVARQFF.

V and J are TRBV5-1 and TRBJ2-7; 9 bases align to TRBD2. The trim removed 2 bases at V and 0 bases at J, leaving 3 bases unmatched. The germline V gene has CDR1 SGHRS and CDR2 YFSETQ. The CDR3 spans 15 residues. For the CDR3, the DNA is TGCGCCAGCAGCTTATCAGCGGGGGGCTCCTACGAGCAGTACTTC. This encodes CASSLSAGGSYEQYF.

The chain combines TRBV19 with TRBJ1-5, with TRBD1 matching 7 bases. Losses at the gene ends were 5 bases for V and 0 bases for J; bases not matched to a gene: 7. This CDR3 contains 16 residues. Germline assignment: CDR1 LNHDA and CDR2 SQIVND (reference sequence). This CDR3 is CASSGQATYSNQPQHF. CDR3 in DNA: TGTGCCAGTAGTGGACAGGCCACGTATAGCAATCAGCCCCAGCATTTT. Together with reference TRBV19 and TRBJ1-5, the CDR3 gives the full variable domain: DGGITQSPKYLFRKEGQNVTLSCEQNLNHDAMYWYRQDPGQGLRLIYYSQIVNDFQKGDIAEGYSVSREKKESFPLTVTSAQKNPTAFYLCASSGQATYSNQPQHFGDGTRLSIL.

This clone came up once. This chain joins TRBV5-1 and TRBJ2-2, with 8 bases lining up with TRBD1. This CDR3 has 17 residues. With V trimmed by 5 bases and J by 1 base, 10 bases remained unmatched. CDR1 is SGHRS, CDR2 YFSETQ, per germline. CDR3 loop: CASRETGTGKNTGELFF. The CDR3 DNA follows: TGCGCCAGCAGGGAAACCGGGACAGGAAAGAACACCGGGGAGCTGTTTTTT.

The chain employs TRBV19 and TRBJ1-1, with 7 bases lining up with TRBD1. The J segment lost 0 bases and the V segment lost 9 bases, leaving 4 bases of the junction unmatched. Germline V gene lookup returns CDR1 LNHDA and CDR2 SQIVND (reference sequence). The CDR3 consists of 13 residues. This CDR3 is CASNRGMNTEAFF. CDR3 DNA sequence: TGTGCCAGCAACAGGGGAATGAACACTGAAGCTTTCTTT.

The chain combines TRBV11-2 with TRBJ2-1; 11 nucleotides match TRBD2. The CDR3 consists of 16 residues. The V gene end was trimmed by 5 bases and the J gene end by 3 bases; junction bases not matched to a gene: 6. Germline V CDR1 and CDR2: SGHAT, FQNNGV. The CDR3 region has the DNA TGTGCCAGCAGCCAACTAGCGGGAGCCGACTACAATGAGCAGTTCTTC. As protein: CASSQLAGADYNEQFF.

The V gene is TRBV5-5, the J gene TRBJ2-7, with D possibly being TRBD2 (7 bases). V was pared by 0 bases and J by 0 bases, with 19 bases between. CDR1 and CDR2 (germline): SGHKS, YYEKEE (reference sequence). The length of the CDR3 is 18 residues. The CDR3 DNA sequence: TGTGCCAGCAGCTTGGGTTCCGGGGGCGGGAGAATCTCCTACGAGCAGTACTTC. Its translation is CASSLGSGGGRISYEQYF.

The genes are TRBV5-1 and TRBJ2-1, with TRBD2 matching over 7 bases. J was trimmed by 4 bases and V by 0 bases; bases with no gene match: 7. Germline CDR1 and CDR2: SGHRS and YFSETQ. The CDR3 extends over 16 amino acids. CDR3 loop: CASSLGASGPYNEQFF. CDR3 DNA sequence: TGCGCCAGCAGCTTGGGGGCTAGCGGACCATACAATGAGCAGTTCTTC. Full variable domain (outside the CDR3, taken from reference TRBV5-1 and TRBJ2-1): KAGVTQTPRYLIKTRGQQVTLSCSPISGHRSVSWYQQTPGQGLQFLFEYFSETQRNKGNFPGRFSGRQFSNSRSEMNVSTLELGDSALYLCASSLGASGPYNEQFFGPGTRLTVL.

CDR3 loop: CASSLSGALAQYF. The DNA for the CDR3 is TGTGCCAGCAGTTTATCAGGGGCTCTCGCTCAGTACTTC. V is TRBV28 and J is TRBJ2-4; D may be TRBD1 (6 bases). The CDR3 contains 13 residues. Germline V CDR1 and CDR2: MDHEN, SYDVKM. Between the trimmed V and J ends, which lost 1 base and 12 bases, there was a span of 13 bases.

V is TRBV27 and J is TRBJ2-6, with 12 nucleotides matching TRBD1. This CDR3 comprises 20 residues. Per the germline V gene, CDR1 is MNHEY and CDR2 is SMNVEV (reference sequence). The ends lost 3 bases at V and 8 bases at J; junction bases unmatched: 17. CDR3 nucleotide sequence: TGTGCCAGCAGTTTCACCAGACAGGGGACAGGGGGCAATGAAACCAACGTCCTGACTTTC. Protein: CASSFTRQGTGGNETNVLTF.

The chain carries TRBV2 and TRBJ1-5; 7 bases map to TRBD1. CDR3 length equals 15 residues. V lost 7 bases to trimming and J lost 10 bases; unmatched junction nucleotides: 16. CDR1 and CDR2 (germline): SNHLY, FYNNEI. The CDR3 coding sequence is TGTGCCAGCACCGTACAGGGGACCTTGGATCTACCCCAGCATTTT. As protein: CASTVQGTLDLPQHF.

The genes are TRBV5-1 and TRBJ1-5; 8 nucleotides align to TRBD1. The CDR3 runs 15 residues. Germline CDR1 SGHRS, CDR2 YFSETQ. V gave up 0 bases and J gave up 6 bases; unmatched junction bases: 5. As DNA, the CDR3 is TGCGCCAGCAGCTTGGGGCAGGGGGCGGGTCAGCCCCAGCATTTT. Translating it yields CASSLGQGAGQPQHF.

The rearrangement links TRBV5-1 to TRBJ1-4; the match to TRBD1 covers 9 bases. The CDR3 contains 16 residues. V gave up 1 base and J gave up 1 base; unmatched junction bases: 2. CDR1 is SGHRS, CDR2 YFSETQ, per germline. CDR3 sequence reads: CASSLRQGGTNEKLFF. The CDR3 region has the DNA TGCGCCAGCAGCTTGCGACAGGGGGGAACTAATGAAAAACTGTTTTTT.

The table lists this clone with a count of one. A read error may account for a junction end that differs from germline. The rearrangement joins TRBV27 to TRBJ2-5; TRBD2 agrees at 13 bases. This CDR3 contains 17 residues. Germline lookup yields CDR1 MNHEY and CDR2 SMNVEV (reference sequence). CDR3 nucleotide sequence: TGTGCCAGCAGTTTAACCCCAGGGACTAGCGGGACAGAGGCCCAGTACTTC. Protein sequence: CASSLTPGTSGTEAQYF.

In nucleotides, the CDR3 is TGCGCCAGCAGCCAAGAGCGGACAGGGGAGCTGTTTTTT. Residues: CASSQERTGELFF. The genes are TRBV4-1 and TRBJ2-2; tentative D call: TRBD1 (5 bases). The CDR3 extends over 13 amino acids. V was trimmed by 0 bases and J by 8 bases, leaving 7 bases between them. Germline CDR1 and CDR2: MGHRA and YSYEKL.

This sequence joins TRBV10-3 and TRBJ1-5, with TRBD1 matching 9 bases. This CDR3 contains 15 residues. Germline V gene sequence: CDR1 ENHRY, CDR2 SYGVKD. J lost 6 bases, V lost 5 bases, and 8 bases had no gene match. The CDR3 DNA follows: TGTGCCATCAGTCGAGAGGGACAGGGCTTTCAGCCCCAGCATTTT. It codes for CAISREGQGFQPQHF.

The V call is TRBV7-2, the J call TRBJ2-5, with 7 bases matching TRBD1. The CDR3 loop spans 13 amino acids. The junction had 3 bases not matched to a gene; V was cut back by 7 bases and J by 1 base. Germline V gene sequence: CDR1 SGHTA, CDR2 FQGNSA. CDR3 nucleotides: TGTGCCAGCACCGACAGGGTCCAAGAGACCCAGTACTTC. Its protein is CASTDRVQETQYF.